This T cell receptor beta chain was recorded in a study of T cells in Graves' hyperthyroidism and ophthalmopathy. This clonotype showed up many times. Exclusion of patients followed from uncontrolled infection, other autoimmune disease, pregnancy or lactation. Diagnoses rested on clinical symptoms, serum thyroxine and TRAb, thyroid ultrasound and orbital computed tomography. The PBMCs were sourced from fresh peripheral blood (about 9.6 ml). The ends were cut back, 0 bases at V and 8 bases at J, with 11 bases in the middle. The germline V gene has CDR1 SGHDT and CDR2 YYEEEE. The CDR3 is 13 residues long. Amplification of TCR beta CDR3 regions was performed using RNA transcripts as template. TCR CDR3 regions were first amplified by RT-PCR with HTBI primers. TCRdb re-called the multiplex PCR reads through MiXCR, storing one row per CDR3 protein. The sample records roughly 800,000 distinct CDR3 sequences, about two fifths being singletons.

The TCR sequence derives from a man younger than 35 with Graves' hyperthyroidism. Material: blood. The rearrangement links TRBV5-6 to TRBJ1-2, with unresolved D. CDR3 loop: CASSLDAGEGYTF. As DNA, the CDR3 is TGTGCCAGCAGCTTGGACGCAGGTGAGGGCTACACCTTC.